These T cell receptor beta chains were read from a single sample in a study of T cell responses to AZD1222 COVID-19 vaccine. Sequencing used immunoSEQ multiplex PCR; TCRdb keeps in-frame clones, though not all of them. The table has about 91,000 clones, roughly 90% seen once. Sequenced material: peripheral blood, taken 28 days after the second AZD1222 dose. The receptors here all came from an adult who received the AZD1222 COVID-19 vaccine. Each CDR3 is given with its conserved first and last residue. Each record gives: V gene, D gene, clone size, J gene, CDR3 DNA, CDR3 protein. D genes are given only for firm matches. A row's size may be missing; if present it is once, few, many or a size class.

V: TRBV18
D: -
size: -
J: TRBJ1-1
DNA: TGTGCCAGCTCACCAGTGCAGGGGAACACTGAAGCTTTCTTT
CDR3: CASSPVQGNTEAFF

V: TRBV12-3/TRBV12-4
D: -
size: -
J: TRBJ1-1
DNA: TGTGCCAGCAGTTTAGGGACTAACACTGAAGCTTTCTTT
CDR3: CASSLGTNTEAFF

V: TRBV7-2
D: TRBD1
size: -
J: TRBJ2-7
DNA: TGTGCCAGCAGCTTTGATGGGACAGCCACCTACGAGCAGTACTTC
CDR3: CASSFDGTATYEQYF

V: TRBV15
D: TRBD2
size: -
J: TRBJ2-7
DNA: TGTGCCACCAGCAGTTCCCTTGGACTAGCTCGGGAGCAGTACTTC
CDR3: CATSSSLGLAREQYF

V: TRBV2
D: -
size: -
J: TRBJ2-3
DNA: TGTGCCAGCAGCCCAACTAGAGATACGCAGTATTTT
CDR3: CASSPTRDTQYF

V: TRBV7-3
D: -
size: -
J: TRBJ2-1
DNA: TGTGCCAGCAGCCCCCAACTCTCTCGGGATGAGCAGTTCTTC
CDR3: CASSPQLSRDEQFF

V: TRBV6-6
D: TRBD1
size: -
J: TRBJ2-7
DNA: TGTGCCAGCAAAGCAGAACCGGGACAGGGTACTTACGAGCAGTACTTC
CDR3: CASKAEPGQGTYEQYF

V: TRBV19
D: TRBD1
size: -
J: TRBJ1-5
DNA: TGTGCCAGTGGGGACAGCGGTAATCAGCCCCAGCATTTT
CDR3: CASGDSGNQPQHF

V: TRBV5-6
D: -
size: -
J: TRBJ2-3
DNA: TGTGCCAGCAGCTCGGTAGGGGTGGCTACGCAGTATTTT
CDR3: CASSSVGVATQYF

V: TRBV19
D: TRBD1
size: -
J: TRBJ2-7
DNA: TGTGCCAGTAGTAGCTACCCCCGGGACAGCTCCTACGAGCAGTACTTC
CDR3: CASSSYPRDSSYEQYF

V: TRBV5-1
D: -
size: once
J: TRBJ2-2
DNA: TGCGCCAGCAGCCTCCGCCGGGGCGGGGAGCTGTTTTTT
CDR3: CASSLRRGGELFF

V: TRBV2
D: -
size: -
J: TRBJ1-5
DNA: TGTGCCAGCAGTCGAGAGGGGCAGAGCAATCAGCCCCAGCATTTT
CDR3: CASSREGQSNQPQHF

V: TRBV7-9
D: -
size: -
J: TRBJ1-1
DNA: TGTGCCTATACATCCAACACTGAAGCTTTCTTT
CDR3: CAYTSNTEAFF

V: TRBV5-1
D: TRBD2
size: -
J: TRBJ2-3
DNA: TGCGCCAGCAGCGCGAGCGGGGGCCAGAGCACAGATACGCAGTATTTT
CDR3: CASSASGGQSTDTQYF

V: TRBV5-5
D: -
size: -
J: TRBJ2-7
DNA: TGTGCCAGCAGCTTGCTGGGTAGCGAGCAGTACTTC
CDR3: CASSLLGSEQYF

V: TRBV7-2
D: -
size: -
J: TRBJ1-5
DNA: TGTGCCAGCAGCTTAGGCGGACACCGGCGGCCCCAGCATTTT
CDR3: CASSLGGHRRPQHF

V: TRBV6-6
D: TRBD1
size: -
J: TRBJ1-2
DNA: TGTGCCAGCAGTAAGAAGGACAGGGTTGGAGATGGCTACACCTTC
CDR3: CASSKKDRVGDGYTF

V: TRBV30
D: TRBD1
size: -
J: TRBJ1-5
DNA: TGTGCCTGGAGTCGACAGGGAAGCGAGCCCCAGCATTTT
CDR3: CAWSRQGSEPQHF

V: TRBV9
D: TRBD1
size: once
J: TRBJ2-7
DNA: TGTGCCAGCAGCGTAGGACCCCATCACTCTGGACAGGGCAAGGACGAGCAGTACTTC
CDR3: CASSVGPHHSGQGKDEQYF

V: TRBV18
D: -
size: once
J: TRBJ2-7
DNA: TGTGCCAGCTCACCAACGGGAGCCGAGACGAGCGAGCAGTACTTC
CDR3: CASSPTGAETSEQYF

V: TRBV4-3
D: -
size: -
J: TRBJ1-4
DNA: TGCGCCAGCAGCCGACAACAGGGTATTAGGGAAAAACTGTTTTTT
CDR3: CASSRQQGIREKLFF

V: TRBV24-1
D: -
size: -
J: TRBJ1-1
DNA: TGTGCCACCAGTGATTTGGGTGGTACTGAAGCTTTCTTT
CDR3: CATSDLGGTEAFF

V: TRBV5-6
D: -
size: -
J: TRBJ1-6
DNA: TGTGCCAGCAGCTTAGGTAGGAGGGGGTCCTATAATTCACCCCTCCACTTT
CDR3: CASSLGRRGSYNSPLHF

V: TRBV7-2
D: -
size: few
J: TRBJ1-1
DNA: TGTGCCAGCAGCTTAGGATCGAACACTGAAGCTTTCTTT
CDR3: CASSLGSNTEAFF

V: TRBV27
D: -
size: -
J: TRBJ2-1
DNA: TGTGCCAGCAGTTTATCGATTTACAATGAGCAGTTCTTC
CDR3: CASSLSIYNEQFF

V: TRBV5-1
D: -
size: few
J: TRBJ1-5
DNA: TGCGCCAGCAGCAGGGATAGCAATCAGCCCCAGCATTTT
CDR3: CASSRDSNQPQHF

V: TRBV2
D: TRBD1
size: -
J: TRBJ1-5
DNA: TGTGCCAGCCACGGGACAGCCTTAAATCAGCCCCAGCATTTT
CDR3: CASHGTALNQPQHF

V: TRBV6-5
D: -
size: -
J: TRBJ1-1
DNA: TGTGCCAGCAGTTACCTCGATTCGAAAGCTTTCTTT
CDR3: CASSYLDSKAFF

V: TRBV3-1/TRBV3-2
D: -
size: -
J: TRBJ1-3
DNA: TGTGCCAGCAGCCGGACAGACTCTGGAAACACCATATATTTT
CDR3: CASSRTDSGNTIYF

V: TRBV15
D: -
size: -
J: TRBJ1-2
DNA: TGTGCCACCAGCAGGGACTCCAGACTCTACACCTTC
CDR3: CATSRDSRLYTF

V: TRBV6-5
D: -
size: -
J: TRBJ2-2
DNA: TGTGCCAGCAGCTGGGGGGCCGACCTCGGGGAACTGTTTTTT
CDR3: CASSWGADLGELFF

V: TRBV5-1
D: -
size: -
J: TRBJ2-5
DNA: TGCGCCAGCAGCCGAGCGGGACAGCAAGAGACCCAGTACTTC
CDR3: CASSRAGQQETQYF

V: TRBV4-1
D: -
size: once
J: TRBJ1-2
DNA: TGCGCCAGCAGCCAAGAGACCGGGGGCCCGAACACCTTC
CDR3: CASSQETGGPNTF

V: TRBV19
D: -
size: -
J: TRBJ1-2
DNA: TGTGCCAGTAGCCTCCAGGGGACGGATAACTATGGCTACACCTTC
CDR3: CASSLQGTDNYGYTF

V: TRBV15
D: -
size: -
J: TRBJ2-5
DNA: TGTGCCACCAGCAGAGATCCCGCGGAGGCGCAGACCCAGTACTTC
CDR3: CATSRDPAEAQTQYF

V: TRBV14
D: -
size: -
J: TRBJ1-1
DNA: TGTGCCAGCAGCCAAGTCGACTCGTGGGCGCTCAGGAACACTGAAGCTTTCTTT
CDR3: CASSQVDSWALRNTEAFF

V: TRBV7-9
D: -
size: -
J: TRBJ1-1
DNA: TGTGCCAGCAGCTCCGCGGGGCTGAACACTGAAGCTTTCTTT
CDR3: CASSSAGLNTEAFF

V: TRBV28
D: -
size: -
J: TRBJ2-3
DNA: TGTGCCAGCAGTTCCACAGATACGCAGTATTTT
CDR3: CASSSTDTQYF

V: TRBV27
D: TRBD1
size: -
J: TRBJ2-7
DNA: TGTGCCAGCAGTTTACCGCCGGGACAGGGGTTTTACGAGCAGTACTTC
CDR3: CASSLPPGQGFYEQYF

V: TRBV19
D: -
size: -
J: TRBJ1-1
DNA: TGTGCCAGTAGTAGTAACAGGGACACTGAAGCTTTCTTT
CDR3: CASSSNRDTEAFF

V: TRBV6-2/TRBV6-3
D: -
size: -
J: TRBJ2-7
DNA: TGTGCCAGCAGTTGGGCCTCCTCCTACGAGCAGTACTTC
CDR3: CASSWASSYEQYF

V: TRBV19
D: -
size: -
J: TRBJ1-5
DNA: TGTGCCAGTAGTATTGAGCGGGTGGGAAATCAGCCCCAGCATTTT
CDR3: CASSIERVGNQPQHF

V: TRBV5-6
D: -
size: -
J: TRBJ1-3
DNA: TGTGCCAGCAGCCCCCTGGGGAACTCTGGAAACACCATATATTTT
CDR3: CASSPLGNSGNTIYF

V: TRBV30
D: -
size: few
J: TRBJ1-2
DNA: TGTGCCTCAGGGCAGGGACTCAACTATGGCTACACCTTC
CDR3: CASGQGLNYGYTF

V: TRBV29-1
D: TRBD1
size: once
J: TRBJ1-4
DNA: TGCAGCGTGCGACAGGGAGAGGCTAATGAAAAACTGTTTTTT
CDR3: CSVRQGEANEKLFF

V: TRBV10-3
D: -
size: -
J: TRBJ1-2
DNA: TGTGCCATCAGTGGGGGCCCCGACGGGAGCTATGGCTACACCTTC
CDR3: CAISGGPDGSYGYTF

V: TRBV28
D: -
size: -
J: TRBJ1-1
DNA: TGTGCCAGCAGTTTATCTCCGGGGAAAGCTTTCTTT
CDR3: CASSLSPGKAFF

V: TRBV7-2
D: -
size: -
J: TRBJ2-5
DNA: TGTGCCAGCAGCTTATTTCCGCGCTCTAGCGCTGCAGAGACCCAGTACTTC
CDR3: CASSLFPRSSAAETQYF

V: TRBV6-1
D: TRBD1
size: -
J: TRBJ1-4
DNA: TGTGCCAGCAGTGGACCCCAAGGGGGCCCCGATGAAAAACTGTTTTTT
CDR3: CASSGPQGGPDEKLFF

V: TRBV19
D: -
size: -
J: TRBJ1-4
DNA: TGTGCCAGTAATCACCCCAGGAATGAAAAACTGTTTTTT
CDR3: CASNHPRNEKLFF

V: TRBV7-9
D: -
size: -
J: TRBJ1-1
DNA: TGTGCCAGCGGATACGGGACATCCGGGACTGAAGCTTTCTTT
CDR3: CASGYGTSGTEAFF